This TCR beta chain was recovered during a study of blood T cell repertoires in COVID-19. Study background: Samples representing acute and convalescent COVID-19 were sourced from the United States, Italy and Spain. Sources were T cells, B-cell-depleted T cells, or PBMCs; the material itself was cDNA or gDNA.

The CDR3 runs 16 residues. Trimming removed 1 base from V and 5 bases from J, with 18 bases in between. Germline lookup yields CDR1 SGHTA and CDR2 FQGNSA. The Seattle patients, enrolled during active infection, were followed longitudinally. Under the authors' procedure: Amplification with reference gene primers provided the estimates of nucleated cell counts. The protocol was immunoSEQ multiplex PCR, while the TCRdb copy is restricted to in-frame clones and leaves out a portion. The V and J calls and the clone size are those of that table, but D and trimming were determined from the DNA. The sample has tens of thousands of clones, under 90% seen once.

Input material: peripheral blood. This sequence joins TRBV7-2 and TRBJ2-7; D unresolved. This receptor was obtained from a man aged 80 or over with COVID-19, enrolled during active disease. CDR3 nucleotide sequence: TGTGCCAGCAGCTTAGTACCGGGTCAAGGAGAGGACGAGCAGTACTTC. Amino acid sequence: CASSLVPGQGEDEQYF.